A single sample is the source of the 9 T cell receptor beta chains below, sequenced in a study of blood T cell repertoires in COVID-19. Data came from immunoSEQ multiplex PCR; TCRdb stores just in-frame clones and leaves some out. The sample carries around 130,000 clones, 84% recorded once. The sample taken for sequencing was peripheral blood. The receptors here all came from a woman between 25 and 40 years old who had recovered from COVID-19.

J is TRBJ2-5 and V is TRBV18; 7 nucleotides align to TRBD2. The CDR3 runs to 13 residues. Germline V gene sequence: CDR1 KGHSH, CDR2 LQKENI. J gave up 5 bases and V 1 base, and 1 base lay outside the gene matches. CDR3 nucleotide sequence: TGTGCCAGCTCACCACGGGAGGGGGAGACCCAGTACTTC. This gives the protein CASSPREGETQYF. The full variable domain, its missing parts supplied by reference TRBV18 and TRBJ2-5, is NAGVMQNPRHLVRRRGQEARLRCSPMKGHSHVYWYRQLPEEGLKFMVYLQKENIIDESGMPKERFSAEFPKEGPSILRIQQVVRGDSAAYFCASSPREGETQYFGPGTRLLVL.

The chain uses TRBV4-1 and TRBJ1-3, with 8 bases matching TRBD1. The germline CDR1 and CDR2 sequences are MGHRA and YSYEKL. The V segment lost 3 bases and the J segment 1 base; nucleotides outside the gene matches: 11. The CDR3 sequence is 18 residues long. CDR3 DNA: TGCGCCAGCAGCCACCGGCAGGGGGCGGTAGGATCTGGAAACACCATATATTTT. It specifies CASSHRQGAVGSGNTIYF.

This chain links TRBV6-1 with TRBJ2-5, with D tentatively TRBD2 (5 bases). The CDR3 length is 14 residues. Trimming left V 0 bases short and J 4 bases short, with 9 bases between. Germline CDR1 reads MNHNS; CDR2 reads SASEGT. CDR3 in amino acids: CASSEATMGETQYF. CDR3 DNA sequence: TGTGCCAGCAGTGAAGCGACTATGGGAGAGACCCAGTACTTC.

The chain recombines TRBV7-8 with TRBJ1-4; D uncertain. Germline V lookup: CDR1 SGHVS, CDR2 FQNEAQ. The CDR3 is 16 residues long. V was cut by 0 bases and J by 0 bases, with 8 bases left in between. The CDR3 DNA sequence: TGTGCCAGCAGCTTAGCTACGGTAGCAACTAATGAAAAACTGTTTTTT. This sequence encodes CASSLATVATNEKLFF.

The chain recombines TRBV15 with TRBJ1-1, with TRBD1 as a possible D gene (5 bases). The CDR3 runs 16 residues. Trimming took off 3 bases at V and 7 bases at J, with 21 bases between the two ends. Germline CDR1 is LNHNV and CDR2 is YYDKDF (reference sequence). CDR3 sequence: CATSSDRGGERDEAFF. DNA for the CDR3: TGTGCCACCAGCAGTGATCGGGGGGGAGAAAGAGATGAAGCTTTCTTT.

This chain uses TRBV11-2 with TRBJ1-1, with D hard to call. This CDR3 contains 14 residues. V was shortened by 5 bases and J by 3 bases, with 13 bases between the two germline ends. Germline assignment: CDR1 SGHAT and CDR2 FQNNGV. Written as DNA, the CDR3 is TGTGCCAGCAGCCCAACAGATTCGGACACTGAAGCTTTCTTT. Protein: CASSPTDSDTEAFF.

V usage is TRBV6-1 and J usage is TRBJ2-6; the D is unclear. CDR1 MNHNS and CDR2 SASEGT come from the germline V gene. With 0 bases removed from V and 1 base from J, the gap between germline ends came to 4 bases. The CDR3 covers 15 residues. The CDR3 DNA reads as TGTGCCAGCAGTGAAGCCTCGTCTGGGGCCAACGTCCTGACTTTC. This codes for CASSEASSGANVLTF.

V is TRBV6-5 and J is TRBJ1-5; D may be TRBD1 (5 bases). This CDR3 contains 15 residues. Trimming took off 0 bases at V and 2 bases at J, with 8 bases between the two ends. Germline CDR1 is MNHEY and CDR2 is SVGAGI. The CDR3 loop is CASSYSQGGNQPQHF. The DNA of the CDR3 is TGTGCCAGCAGTTACTCTCAAGGGGGCAATCAGCCCCAGCATTTT.

This clone was found a few times. The same CDR3 can be traced to other DNA sequences in this sample. The chain employs TRBV28 and TRBJ2-7; tentative D call: TRBD1 (5 bases). CDR3 size: 11 residues. Germline V lookup: CDR1 MDHEN, CDR2 SYDVKM. Trimming removed 5 bases at V and 3 bases at J, with 5 bases between. CDR3 DNA sequence: TGTGCCAGCAGTGACAGCTACGAGCAGTACTTC. Translation gives CASSDSYEQYF. The entire variable domain, with the rest obtained from reference TRBV28 and TRBJ2-7, is as follows: DVKVTQSSRYLVKRTGEKVFLECVQDMDHENMFWYRQDPGLGLRLIYFSYDVKMKEKGDIPEGYSVSREKKERFSLILESASTNQTSMYLCASSDSYEQYFGPGTRLTVT.